One sample yielded the 26 T cell receptor beta chains listed below, sequenced in a study of shared clonotypes between healthy human individuals. Sequencing used immunoSEQ multiplex PCR; TCRdb keeps in-frame clones, though not all of them. Altogether some 2 million clones are present, 95% being singletons, with the ten largest covering 0.1% to 0.15%. The sample was naive CD4+ T cells sorted from blood. The subset denotes: CD45RA+ positively selected. The origin of the receptors is a man aged 18 to 35 in good health.

This chain joins TRBV5-1 and TRBJ2-1; D is possibly TRBD2 (6 bases). Germline lookup yields CDR1 SGHRS and CDR2 YFSETQ. The CDR3 loop spans 15 amino acids. V lost 1 base and J 5 bases, leaving 13 bases between the germline ends. The CDR3 here is CASSLMGTVDNEQFF. The CDR3, as DNA: TGCGCCAGCAGCTTGATGGGGACTGTGGACAATGAGCAGTTCTTC.

The rearrangement uses TRBV5-1 and TRBJ2-1; the match to TRBD2 covers 9 bases. Germline loops: CDR1 SGHRS, CDR2 YFSETQ. The CDR3 consists of 12 residues. J lost 7 bases, V lost 9 bases, and 5 bases had no gene match. The CDR3 loop is CATRLAENEQFF. The CDR3 DNA reads as TGCGCCACGCGACTAGCGGAGAATGAGCAGTTCTTC.

The CDR3 DNA follows: TGTGCCAGCAGCTCATCACCGGGACAGGGGAACGAGCAGTACTTC. Translating it yields CASSSSPGQGNEQYF. V usage is TRBV11-2 and J usage is TRBJ2-7, with TRBD1 identical over 10 bases. Germline CDR1 and CDR2: SGHAT and FQNNGV. CDR3 length equals 15 residues. V shed 4 bases and J 5 bases; nucleotides not matched to a gene: 8.

This clone was counted once. The J gene is TRBJ2-1, the V gene TRBV6-5; D remains unclear. V was cut by 8 bases and J by 0 bases, with 11 bases left in between. The germline gives CDR1 MNHEY, CDR2 SVGAGI. This CDR3 is built from 14 residues. In DNA form, the CDR3 reads TGTGCCAGCTGCCTGGGTAGCTCCTACAATGAGCAGTTCTTC. Protein: CASCLGSSYNEQFF.

The genes are TRBV5-1 and TRBJ1-2; D is possibly TRBD1 (6 bases). This CDR3 is 15 amino acids long. CDR1 SGHRS and CDR2 YFSETQ come from the germline V gene. V was pared by 1 base and J by 7 bases, with 17 bases between. CDR3 amino acids: CASSLMTAGEGGYTF. In DNA, the CDR3 is TGCGCCAGCAGCTTGATGACGGCAGGGGAAGGTGGCTACACCTTC.

The chain links TRBV7-9 to TRBJ2-2; D is uncertain. CDR1 SEHNR and CDR2 FQNEAQ come from the germline V gene (reference sequence). Deletions cut 2 bases from V and 0 bases from J, with 13 bases between. This CDR3 is 17 amino acids long. CDR3 amino acids: CASSLSISASNTGELFF. In DNA form, the CDR3 reads TGTGCCAGCAGCTTATCGATCAGCGCTTCGAACACCGGGGAGCTGTTTTTT.

V and J are TRBV7-9 and TRBJ1-5; D possibly corresponds to TRBD1 (5 bases). The germline V gene has CDR1 SEHNR and CDR2 FQNEAQ (reference sequence). CDR3 length equals 15 residues. Trimming removed 5 bases from V and 0 bases from J, with 11 bases in between. In DNA form, the CDR3 reads TGTGCCAGCAGCCCCCTGGGGGATAGCAATCAGCCCCAGCATTTT. This gives the protein CASSPLGDSNQPQHF. The full variable domain, completed using reference TRBV7-9 and TRBJ1-5, is DTGVSQNPRHKITKRGQNVTFRCDPISEHNRLYWYRQTLGQGPEFLTYFQNEAQLEKSRLLSDRFSAERPKGSFSTLEIQRTEQGDSAMYLCASSPLGDSNQPQHFGDGTRLSIL.

J is TRBJ2-5 and V is TRBV5-1; the match to TRBD1 covers 8 bases. The ends lost 4 bases at V and 4 bases at J; junction bases unmatched: 6. The CDR3 spans 14 residues. Germline CDR1 is SGHRS and CDR2 is YFSETQ. The CDR3 region is CASSQGQEGETQYF. The CDR3 DNA follows: TGCGCCAGCAGCCAGGGACAGGAGGGAGAGACCCAGTACTTC.

The CDR3 DNA sequence: TGTGCCAGCAGCCCTAGACAGACTAGCAATCAGCCCCAGCATTTT. As protein: CASSPRQTSNQPQHF. The gene calls are TRBV2 and TRBJ1-5, with TRBD1 as a possible D gene (5 bases). In germline, CDR1 is SNHLY, CDR2 FYNNEI. V gave up 6 bases and J gave up 0 bases, with 12 bases separating them. The CDR3 totals 15 residues.

J is TRBJ1-5 and V is TRBV10-3; 10 bases map to TRBD1. Germline V lookup: CDR1 ENHRY, CDR2 SYGVKD. V lost 4 bases and J lost 4; bases outside the gene matches: 4. CDR3 length: 15 amino acids. CDR3 in amino acids: CAISVTGGRNQPQHF. CDR3 in DNA: TGTGCCATCAGTGTGACAGGGGGCCGAAATCAGCCCCAGCATTTT.

On this clone: This sample also contains other DNA sequences that code for the same CDR3. The rearrangement uses TRBV2 and TRBJ2-1, with 11 positions matching TRBD2. Per germline, CDR1 SNHLY and CDR2 FYNNEI. V trimming: 4 bases; J trimming: 3 bases; junction bases outside the gene matches: 2. The CDR3 is 15 amino acids. The CDR3 DNA sequence: TGTGCCAGCAGTGCCGGGACTAGCGGCTACAATGAGCAGTTCTTC. It encodes CASSAGTSGYNEQFF.

This chain connects TRBV6-6 to TRBJ1-5; TRBD1 matches 8 bases. Germline lookup yields CDR1 MNHNY and CDR2 SVGAGI (reference sequence). The V segment lost 2 bases and the J segment 5 bases; nucleotides outside the gene matches: 8. This CDR3 is 16 amino acids long. The CDR3 DNA follows: TGTGCCAGCAGTTACCTGGGACAGGTCGGCCATCAGCCCCAGCATTTT. Its protein is CASSYLGQVGHQPQHF.

V is TRBV5-4 and J is TRBJ2-1; 12 nucleotides match TRBD2. In germline, CDR1 is SGHNT, CDR2 YYREEE (reference sequence). The ends lost 0 bases at V and 7 bases at J; junction bases unmatched: 5. The CDR3 consists of 16 residues. In DNA, the CDR3 is TGTGCCAGCAGCTTGGCAAGACTAGCGGGAGTAAATGAGCAGTTCTTC. Residues: CASSLARLAGVNEQFF.

This chain joins TRBV5-1 and TRBJ2-1; no reliable D call. This CDR3 is 14 amino acids long. The V end lost 3 bases, the J end lost 4 bases, and 11 bases lay between the germline ends. From germline, CDR1 is SGHRS and CDR2 YFSETQ. CDR3 protein: CASSSAGFYNEQFF. CDR3 nucleotides: TGCGCCAGCAGCTCAGCCGGGTTTTACAATGAGCAGTTCTTC.

The gene calls are TRBV29-1 and TRBJ2-5, with D possibly TRBD1 on 6 matching bases. Deletions cut 6 bases from V and 1 base from J, with 12 bases between. The CDR3 covers 13 residues. Germline loops: CDR1 SQVTM, CDR2 ANQGSEA. This CDR3 reads CSVGQGSQETQYF. DNA for the CDR3: TGCAGCGTCGGTCAGGGGAGCCAAGAGACCCAGTACTTC.

The V and J genes are TRBV11-2 and TRBJ1-6, with D perhaps matching TRBD1 (6 bases). Germline loops: CDR1 SGHAT, CDR2 FQNNGV. This CDR3 region has 15 residues. V was shortened by 5 bases and J by 10 bases, with 18 bases between the two germline ends. CDR3 in amino acids: CASSQMYRVGSPLHF. Here the CDR3 DNA reads TGTGCCAGCAGCCAGATGTACAGGGTTGGATCACCCCTCCACTTT.

Notes on this clone: This sample includes further DNA sequences coding for the same CDR3. This sequence joins TRBV6-6 and TRBJ1-1; tentative D call: TRBD1 (5 bases). CDR3 length: 14 residues. Looked up from germline, CDR1 is MNHNY and CDR2 is SVGAGI (reference sequence). The V gene lost 0 bases and the J gene lost 0 bases, with 5 bases spanning the gap. The CDR3 loop reads CASSYSGLNTEAFF. The CDR3 region has the DNA TGTGCCAGCAGTTACTCGGGACTGAACACTGAAGCTTTCTTT.

The rearrangement joins TRBV5-6 to TRBJ2-7; 9 bases match TRBD1. The V segment lost 3 bases and the J segment 0 bases; nucleotides outside the gene matches: 7. Germline CDR1 SGHDT, CDR2 YYEEEE. This CDR3 is built from 16 residues. In DNA form, the CDR3 reads TGTGCCAGCAGCTCCATGGGACAGGGCCTCTCCTACGAGCAGTACTTC. Translating it yields CASSSMGQGLSYEQYF.

V usage is TRBV10-3 and J usage is TRBJ2-1; D is uncertain. Trimming cost V 2 bases and J 9 bases, with 8 bases left between them. Germline values: CDR1 ENHRY, CDR2 SYGVKD. The CDR3 length is 12 residues. In DNA, the CDR3 is TGTGCCATCAGTGAGGGGGTGCCTGAGCAGTTCTTC. This codes for CAISEGVPEQFF.

This chain connects TRBV2 to TRBJ1-1; D unresolved. Looked up from germline, CDR1 is SNHLY and CDR2 is FYNNEI. Trimming removed 2 bases at V and 5 bases at J, with 9 bases between. The CDR3 extends over 13 amino acids. CDR3 DNA sequence: TGTGCCAGCAGTGAACTTGAGAGAACTGAAGCTTTCTTT. It codes for CASSELERTEAFF.

The rearrangement joins TRBV6-1 to TRBJ1-2; D call uncertain. The V and J ends lost 7 bases and 8 bases respectively, with 23 bases between them. CDR3 size: 15 residues. CDR1 and CDR2 (germline): MNHNS, SASEGT. Here the CDR3 reads CASNSGNDGVLGYTF. The CDR3 coding sequence is TGTGCCAGCAACTCCGGGAATGATGGGGTACTGGGCTACACCTTC.

The chain recombines TRBV19 with TRBJ1-5, with a possible D match to TRBD1 (5 bases). CDR3 length: 15 residues. Germline V CDR1 and CDR2: LNHDA, SQIVND (reference sequence). Trimming left V 3 bases short and J 0 bases short, with 9 bases between. This chain's CDR3 is CASSMEGYSNQPQHF. The CDR3 bases are TGTGCCAGTAGTATGGAGGGGTATAGCAATCAGCCCCAGCATTTT.

The chain combines TRBV19 with TRBJ2-3; 7 nucleotides align to TRBD1. Looked up from germline, CDR1 is LNHDA and CDR2 is SQIVND (reference sequence). This CDR3 is built from 14 residues. V shed 8 bases, J shed 5 bases, and the junction held 10 bases outside the gene matches. CDR3 sequence: CASRKRQGGDTQYF. The CDR3 nucleotides read TGTGCCAGTCGAAAACGACAGGGTGGAGATACGCAGTATTTT.

The rearrangement links TRBV6-1 to TRBJ2-1, with D perhaps TRBD2 (5 bases). Between the trimmed V and J ends, which lost 7 bases and 4 bases, there was a span of 14 bases. The CDR3 is made up of 14 amino acids. CDR1 is MNHNS, CDR2 SASEGT, per germline. In nucleotides, the CDR3 is TGTGCCAGCATCAACGGGGTTCTGTACAATGAGCAGTTCTTC. Protein product: CASINGVLYNEQFF.

The chain uses TRBV28 and TRBJ2-7, with D possibly matching TRBD2 (7 bases). Trimming pared 7 bases from V and 0 bases from J, leaving 19 bases between. CDR1 MDHEN and CDR2 SYDVKM come from the germline V gene. This CDR3 is built from 16 residues. CDR3 sequence reads: CASIPGKGGTSYEQYF. In nucleotides, the CDR3 is TGTGCCAGCATCCCTGGGAAGGGGGGGACCTCCTACGAGCAGTACTTC.

The chain recombines TRBV18 with TRBJ1-5; perhaps TRBD1 as D (5 bases). Germline-derived CDR1 and CDR2 are KGHSH and LQKENI. The CDR3 extends over 12 amino acids. V lost 10 bases and J lost 8, with 15 bases in between. The CDR3 DNA reads as TGTGCCACCCCAAGTGAGGGGAAGCCCCAGCATTTT. The encoded protein is CATPSEGKPQHF.